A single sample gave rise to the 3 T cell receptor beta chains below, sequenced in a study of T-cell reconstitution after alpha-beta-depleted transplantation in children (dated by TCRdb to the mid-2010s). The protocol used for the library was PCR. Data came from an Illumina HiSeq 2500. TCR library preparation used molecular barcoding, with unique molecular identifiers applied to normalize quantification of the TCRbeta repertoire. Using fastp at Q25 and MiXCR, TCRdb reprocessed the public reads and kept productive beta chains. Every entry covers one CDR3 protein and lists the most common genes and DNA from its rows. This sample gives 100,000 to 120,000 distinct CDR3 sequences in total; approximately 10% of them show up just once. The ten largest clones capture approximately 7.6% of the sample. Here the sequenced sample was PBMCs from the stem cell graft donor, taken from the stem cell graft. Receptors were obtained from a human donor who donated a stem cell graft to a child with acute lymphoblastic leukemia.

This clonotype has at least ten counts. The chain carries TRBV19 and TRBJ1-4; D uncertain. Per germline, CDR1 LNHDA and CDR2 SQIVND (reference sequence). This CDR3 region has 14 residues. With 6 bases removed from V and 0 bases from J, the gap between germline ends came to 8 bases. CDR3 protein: CASSKDATNEKLFF. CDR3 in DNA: TGTGCCAGTAGCAAAGACGCAACTAATGAAAAACTGTTTTTT.

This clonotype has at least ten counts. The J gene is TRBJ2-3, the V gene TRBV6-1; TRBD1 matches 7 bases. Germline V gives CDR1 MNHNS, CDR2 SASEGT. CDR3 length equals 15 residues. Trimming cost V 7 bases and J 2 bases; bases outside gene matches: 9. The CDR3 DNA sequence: TGTGCCAGCACCGAAGGGGGCACCTACACAGATACGCAGTATTTT. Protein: CASTEGGTYTDTQYF.

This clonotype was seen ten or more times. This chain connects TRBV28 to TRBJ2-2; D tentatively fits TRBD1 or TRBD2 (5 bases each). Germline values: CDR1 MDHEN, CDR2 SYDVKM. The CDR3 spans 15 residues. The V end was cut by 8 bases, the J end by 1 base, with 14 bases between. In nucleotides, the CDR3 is TGTGCCAGCGCCTTTTCTGGGGGGAACACCGGGGAGCTGTTTTTT. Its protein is CASAFSGGNTGELFF.